This T cell receptor (beta chain) appears in the sequencing data of a study of Ad26.COV2.S vaccination and SARS-CoV-2 variants. Background on the study: Intramuscularly, Ad26.COV2.S was given either once or twice, 56 days apart.

Treatment here: some 20 received Ad26.COV2.S at low or high dose, single or two shots; 5 received placebo; per-sample allocation not given. Following the first vaccine or placebo injection, samples were taken on day 63. This clone occurred a few times. Clones were read by immunoSEQ multiplex PCR, and TCRdb kept only the in-frame ones, dropping some. Of 400,000 to 500,000 clones listed, approximately 92% are singletons. This CDR3 comprises 13 residues. Trimming took 5 bases from V and 5 from J, leaving 12 bases between them. Germline V gene sequence: CDR1 SGHTA, CDR2 FQGNSA. The V gene is TRBV7-2, the J gene TRBJ2-5; a possible D gene is TRBD1 (5 bases). This clonotype was obtained from a person aged 18-60 years who received the Ad26.COV2.S COVID-19 vaccine or a placebo. The material sequenced was peripheral blood, taken in a trial of Ad26.COV2.S vaccine versus placebo. CDR3 bases: TGTGCCAGCAGCGTCAGGGATTGGGAGACCCAGTACTTC. Protein product: CASSVRDWETQYF.